These T cell receptor beta chains were read from a single sample in a study of cytomegalovirus exposure and HLA in healthy donors. Sequencing used immunoSEQ multiplex PCR; TCRdb keeps in-frame clones, though not all of them. Of about 120,000 clones listed, around 80% were seen once; the top ten hold 11%. Specimen: PBMCs. Every receptor here comes from a man aged 25 to 40 in good health and CMV-seropositive. CDR3s include the opening cysteine and the closing phenylalanine or tryptophan. Each record gives: V gene, D gene, clone size, J gene, CDR3 DNA, CDR3 protein. D genes are given only for firm matches. Clone size is given for some rows only: seen once, a few or many times, or a class if the clone is expanded.

TRBV10-3	TRBD2	NA	TRBJ2-2	TGTGCCACGGCTAGCGGGACCTACACCGGGGAGCTGTTTTTT	CATASGTYTGELFF
TRBV7-2	TRBD2	NA	TRBJ2-7	TGTGCCAGCAGCTTCTCCCTAGCGGGCGACTCCGAGCAGTACTTC	CASSFSLAGDSEQYF
TRBV7-9	NA	NA	TRBJ1-4	TGTGCCAGCAGCCACAGGGCCCGTAATGAAAAACTGTTTTTT	CASSHRARNEKLFF
TRBV25-1	NA	NA	TRBJ2-5	TGTGCCAGCTCTAGGGGATACCAAGAGACCCAGTACTTC	CASSRGYQETQYF
TRBV9	TRBD2	NA	TRBJ2-1	TGTGCCAGCAGCGACAGTTCAGAGCGGGGAACCTACAATGAGCAGTTCTTC	CASSDSSERGTYNEQFF
TRBV4-1	TRBD2	NA	TRBJ2-3	TGCGCCAGCAGCCAGACTAGCGGGAGGGGAGATACGCAGTATTTT	CASSQTSGRGDTQYF
TRBV4-2	TRBD2	NA	TRBJ2-1	TGTGCCAGCAGCCAAGATGCCATAGCGGGAAATTACAATGAGCAGTTCTTC	CASSQDAIAGNYNEQFF
TRBV7-6	NA	NA	TRBJ2-7	TGTGCCAGCAGCTTAGCGCGTGGGGAGAGAAGCTACGAGCAGTACTTC	CASSLARGERSYEQYF
TRBV19	NA	NA	TRBJ1-3	TGTGCCAGTAGATGGAAGGGGCTCTCTGGAAACACCATATATTTT	CASRWKGLSGNTIYF
TRBV9	NA	NA	TRBJ2-1	TGTGCCAGCAGCGTAGGCGCGGGAACCTACAATGAGCAGTTCTTC	CASSVGAGTYNEQFF
TRBV29-1	TRBD1	NA	TRBJ2-2	TGCAGCGGACGACAGGGGTCCACCGGGGAGCTGTTTTTT	CSGRQGSTGELFF
TRBV28	TRBD1	NA	TRBJ1-2	TGTGCCAGCAGTCCCCGGGACAGCTTAGCCTATGGCTACACCTTC	CASSPRDSLAYGYTF
TRBV5-8	TRBD2	NA	TRBJ2-5	TGTGCCAGCAGCTTCACCGGGACTAGCTGGGAGACCCAGTACTTC	CASSFTGTSWETQYF
TRBV28	TRBD1	NA	TRBJ2-7	TGTGCCAGCAGCCCCCCAGGGGACAGAGCCTACGAGCAGTACTTC	CASSPPGDRAYEQYF
TRBV15	NA	NA	TRBJ1-3	TGTGCCACCAGCAGACCGGGAAGCAGCTCTGGAAACACCATATATTTT	CATSRPGSSSGNTIYF
TRBV19	NA	few	TRBJ1-5	TGTGCCAGTAGCCTACTTCCTGACGCAGGGTTTATTCAGCCCCAGCATTTT	CASSLLPDAGFIQPQHF
TRBV7-8	NA	NA	TRBJ2-3	TGTGCCAGCAGCTTAGTCGGCGGGCCTTCGGATACGCAGTATTTT	CASSLVGGPSDTQYF
TRBV18	TRBD2	NA	TRBJ2-1	TGTGCCAGCTCATCGACCGGGACTAGCGGGAAATATGAGCAGTTCTTC	CASSSTGTSGKYEQFF
TRBV6-5	TRBD1	few	TRBJ2-7	TGTGCCAGCAGTATACAGGGGGCCGGGGTATACGAGCAGTACTTC	CASSIQGAGVYEQYF
TRBV5-4	NA	NA	TRBJ2-6	TGTGCCAGCAGCTTGAGGGGCCCTGGGGCCAACGTCCTGACTTTC	CASSLRGPGANVLTF
TRBV4-3	NA	NA	TRBJ1-3	TGCGCCAGCAGCCAAGATGTTTGGAAGGGGGCTGGAAACACCATATATTTT	CASSQDVWKGAGNTIYF
TRBV19	NA	NA	TRBJ2-3	TGTGCCAGTAGTATACGGCGTCCCGACTCGACAGATACGCAGTATTTT	CASSIRRPDSTDTQYF
TRBV10-3	NA	NA	TRBJ2-5	TGTGCCATCAAGAGAGAAGAGACCCAGTACTTC	CAIKREETQYF
TRBV9	NA	NA	TRBJ1-2	TGTGCCAGCAGTGTGGAGGGGAACTATGGCTACACCTTC	CASSVEGNYGYTF
TRBV11-2	TRBD2	NA	TRBJ2-1	TGTGCCAGCAGCTTAGAACGGGGAGGGATTATCAATGAGCAGTTCTTC	CASSLERGGIINEQFF
TRBV4-1	TRBD2	NA	TRBJ2-7	TGCGCCAGCAGCCCTCCCGGGACTAGCGGGACCCACGAGCAGTACTTC	CASSPPGTSGTHEQYF
TRBV9	NA	NA	TRBJ1-1	TGTGCCAGCAGTGCCACCCACAGGGCAGGAGGCACTGAAGCTTTCTTT	CASSATHRAGGTEAFF
TRBV30	NA	NA	TRBJ1-2	TGTGCCTGGAGTACCCTAAACTATGGCTACACCTTC	CAWSTLNYGYTF
TRBV5-8	NA	NA	TRBJ2-1	TGTGCCAGCAGCTTTTCGGCTAGCTCCTACAATGAGCAGTTCTTC	CASSFSASSYNEQFF
TRBV7-2	TRBD2	few	TRBJ2-1	TGTGCCAGCAGCTTACGTGGTAATAGCGGGTACAATGAGCAGTTCTTC	CASSLRGNSGYNEQFF
TRBV9	NA	NA	TRBJ1-2	TGTGCCAGCAGCAGTGGCTACTATGGCTACACCTTC	CASSSGYYGYTF
TRBV15	NA	NA	TRBJ2-7	TGTGCCACCAGCAGAGACCAGGGGTCTCCCTACGAGCAGTACTTC	CATSRDQGSPYEQYF
TRBV10-3	NA	NA	TRBJ2-5	TGTGCCATCAGGACAAACGAAGAGACCCAGTACTTC	CAIRTNEETQYF
TRBV18	TRBD1	NA	TRBJ1-1	TGTGCCAGCTCACCAGGACAGGGATTAGAGAACACTGAAGCTTTCTTT	CASSPGQGLENTEAFF
TRBV11-2	NA	NA	TRBJ1-2	TGTGCCAGCAGCTTAGTTTACCTCGGGTCCTATGGCTACACCTTC	CASSLVYLGSYGYTF
TRBV15	NA	NA	TRBJ1-4	TGTGCCACCAGCAGAGAGGGGGGGCCGGATGAAAAACTGTTTTTT	CATSREGGPDEKLFF
TRBV19	NA	NA	TRBJ2-2	TGTGCCAGTAAATTGTTGGGGGGCACCGGGGAGCTGTTTTTT	CASKLLGGTGELFF
TRBV6-1	NA	NA	TRBJ2-1	TGTGCCAGCAGCATTAGCGGTTCCTACAATGAGCAGTTCTTC	CASSISGSYNEQFF
TRBV5-1	NA	NA	TRBJ1-1	TGCGCCAGCAGCTTGGACAGAATGAACACTGAAGCTTTCTTT	CASSLDRMNTEAFF
TRBV7-9	NA	NA	TRBJ2-7	TGTTCCAGCAGCCCCCCCTTGGGAAGGGATTTCGGGGTAAAGTACTTC	CSSSPPLGRDFGVKYF
TRBV6-1	TRBD1	NA	TRBJ1-5	TGTGCCAGCAGTGAAGGGGACAGGGGAGGAGGCAATCAGCCCCAGCATTTT	CASSEGDRGGGNQPQHF
TRBV19	TRBD1	NA	TRBJ2-3	TGTGCCAGTAGTATAATCGGGACAGCTAGCACAGATACGCAGTATTTT	CASSIIGTASTDTQYF
TRBV19	TRBD2	few	TRBJ2-1	TGTGCCAGTACAAGGCAGACCGGGACTAGCGGGAGCTATGAGCAGTTCTTC	CASTRQTGTSGSYEQFF
TRBV18	NA	NA	TRBJ1-5	TGTGCCAGCTCACAGGGGTTCAATCAGCCCCAGCATTTT	CASSQGFNQPQHF
TRBV28	NA	NA	TRBJ1-5	TGTGCCAGCAGTTTGGGGGCGAACCAGCCCCAGCATTTT	CASSLGANQPQHF
TRBV30	NA	NA	TRBJ1-5	TGTGCCTGGAGTGTACGGGGAGATCAGCCCCAGCATTTT	CAWSVRGDQPQHF
TRBV7-6	NA	NA	TRBJ2-2	TGTGCCAGCAGCGGATGGGGGGAGATGAACGGGGAGCTGTTTTTT	CASSGWGEMNGELFF
TRBV29-1	NA	NA	TRBJ2-7	TGCAGCGTTGAAGGGACGGAGGGGCTACACGAGCAGTACTTC	CSVEGTEGLHEQYF
TRBV7-9	NA	few	TRBJ2-2	TGTGCCAGCAGCTTATGGCAGGGATATGCCGGGGAGCTGTTTTTT	CASSLWQGYAGELFF
TRBV19	TRBD2	NA	TRBJ2-1	TGTGCCAGTAGTTTAGCGGGAGGGCCCAATGAGCAGTTCTTC	CASSLAGGPNEQFF
TRBV9	NA	NA	TRBJ2-7	TGTGCCAGCAGCGGAGGGGGTCTGGGCTCCTACGAGCAGTACTTC	CASSGGGLGSYEQYF
TRBV7-2	NA	NA	TRBJ1-2	TGTGCCAGCAGCCCTCCGGGAGGAGGGTTTTGGGGCTACACCTTC	CASSPPGGGFWGYTF
TRBV6-1	TRBD2	NA	TRBJ2-3	TGTGCCAGCAGGGGACTAAGCACAGATACGCAGTATTTT	CASRGLSTDTQYF
TRBV5-1	NA	NA	TRBJ1-3	TGCGCCAGCAGCTTGGCGTTACGGGACTCTGGAAACACCATATATTTT	CASSLALRDSGNTIYF
TRBV2	TRBD2	NA	TRBJ2-1	TGTGCCAGCAGTGCGGTAGCGGGAGAGGCCTACAATGAGCAGTTCTTC	CASSAVAGEAYNEQFF